The next 26 T cell receptor beta chains were all read from a single sample in a study of T cell responses to AZD1222 COVID-19 vaccine. Generated by immunoSEQ multiplex PCR, the TCRdb table keeps only in-frame clones and is missing some. The data show around 160,000 clones, with about 81% seen just once and around 4.1% held by the top ten. Source: peripheral blood, taken on day 0 of MenACWY control vaccination. The receptors come from an adult in good health.

This clone came up once. This sequence joins TRBV14 and TRBJ2-7; D might be TRBD1 (5 bases). The CDR3 totals 15 residues. Germline V gene lookup returns CDR1 SGHDN and CDR2 FVKESK. V dropped 2 bases and J dropped 3 bases, with 14 bases sitting between them. CDR3 in DNA: TGTGCCAGCAGCCAAAGGCTTAGGGGAAACTACGAGCAGTACTTC. Amino acid sequence: CASSQRLRGNYEQYF.

The V call is TRBV28, the J call TRBJ1-2, with 8 bases lining up with TRBD1. The CDR3 covers 15 residues. Trimming cost V 5 bases and J 4 bases; bases outside gene matches: 9. The germline gives CDR1 MDHEN, CDR2 SYDVKM. Here the CDR3 reads CASSLGTGGPYGYTF. The CDR3 DNA reads TGTGCCAGCAGTCTCGGGACAGGAGGTCCCTATGGCTACACCTTC.

The chain carries TRBV4-1 and TRBJ2-5; D remains ambiguous. The CDR3 length is 14 residues. Germline CDR1 and CDR2: MGHRA and YSYEKL. Trimming removed 4 bases from V and 0 bases from J, with 9 bases in between. The CDR3 region is CASSPTRYQETQYF. In DNA form, the CDR3 reads TGCGCCAGCAGCCCTACCAGGTACCAAGAGACCCAGTACTTC.

This sequence joins TRBV2 and TRBJ1-2; 8 positions agree with TRBD1. There are 14 residues in the CDR3. CDR1 is SNHLY and CDR2 is FYNNEI in the germline V gene. J gave up 8 bases and V 4 bases, and 9 bases lay outside the gene matches. The CDR3 region has the DNA TGTGCCAGCAGTGTCTCAGGGGGCATGGGCGGCTACACCTTC. Amino acid sequence: CASSVSGGMGGYTF. Using reference TRBV2 and TRBJ1-2 for the parts outside the CDR3, the full variable domain is EPEVTQTPSHQVTQMGQEVILRCVPISNHLYFYWYRQILGQKVEFLVSFYNNEISEKSEIFDDQFSVERPDGSNFTLKIRSTKLEDSAMYFCASSVSGGMGGYTFGSGTRLTVV.

This clone appeared once. The J gene is TRBJ2-5, the V gene TRBV11-2; TRBD2 agrees at 8 bases. There are 15 residues in the CDR3. Trimming removed 3 bases from V and 1 base from J; junction bases left unmatched: 4. Germline CDR1 reads SGHAT; CDR2 reads FQNNGV. The CDR3 sequence: CASSFQRGIQETQYF. In DNA, the CDR3 is TGTGCCAGCAGCTTCCAGCGGGGGATCCAAGAGACCCAGTACTTC.

This sequence joins TRBV19 and TRBJ2-3; 8 nucleotides line up with TRBD2. In germline, CDR1 is LNHDA, CDR2 SQIVND (reference sequence). The CDR3 sequence is 16 residues long. V trimming: 0 bases; J trimming: 2 bases; junction bases outside the gene matches: 4. CDR3 region: CASSIDAGGNTDTQYF. Written as DNA, the CDR3 is TGTGCCAGTAGTATAGATGCGGGGGGTAACACAGATACGCAGTATTTT.

The chain has TRBV6-6 and TRBJ1-1; no clear D gene. V lost 8 bases and J lost 0, with 19 bases in between. Looked up from germline, CDR1 is MNHNY and CDR2 is SVGAGI (reference sequence). This CDR3 is 16 amino acids long. The CDR3 region has the DNA TGTGCCAGCCAAACCACCTCGACGGGGATGAACACTGAAGCTTTCTTT. Translating it yields CASQTTSTGMNTEAFF.

This chain links TRBV30 with TRBJ1-4; D unclear. Trimming shortened V by 3 bases and J by 3 bases, and 14 bases separated the two germline ends. Germline CDR1 reads GTSNPN; CDR2 reads SVGIG (reference sequence). The CDR3 runs to 15 residues. CDR3 loop: CAWREPLGANEKLFF. The CDR3 DNA reads TGTGCCTGGAGGGAGCCCCTCGGAGCTAATGAAAAACTGTTTTTT. The full variable domain, rest sourced from reference TRBV30 and TRBJ1-4, is SQTIHQWPATLVQPVGSPLSLECTVEGTSNPNLYWYRQAAGRGLQLLFYSVGIGQISSEVPQNLSASRPQDRQFILSSKKLLLSDSGFYLCAWREPLGANEKLFFGSGTQLSVL.

This clone is classed as medium-sized. The chain has TRBV27 and TRBJ2-1; TRBD1 might be the D (6 bases). Germline values: CDR1 MNHEY, CDR2 SMNVEV (reference sequence). Trimming took 6 bases from V and 8 from J, leaving 14 bases between them. CDR3 length: 13 amino acids. DNA of the CDR3: TGTGCCAGCAGCCTCCTGACAGGTGATGAGCAGTTCTTC. This translates into CASSLLTGDEQFF.

The chain recombines TRBV11-2 with TRBJ1-3, with 9 bases lining up with TRBD1. J was trimmed by 0 bases and V by 5 bases; bases with no gene match: 11. The germline CDR1 and CDR2 sequences are SGHAT and FQNNGV. This CDR3 region has 18 residues. The CDR3 DNA reads TGTGCCAGCAGCCGGACAGGGGATACTTACTACTCTGGAAACACCATATATTTT. It yields the protein CASSRTGDTYYSGNTIYF.

V gene TRBV3-1 (or the pseudogene TRBV3-2) combines with J gene TRBJ2-1, with 8 bases fitting TRBD2. Germline trimming cut 0 bases from V and 6 bases from J; bases unmatched to any gene: 4. The CDR3 loop spans 15 amino acids. Germline V CDR1 and CDR2: LGHDT, YNNKEL (reference sequence). CDR3 sequence: CASSQDRLARNEQFF. CDR3 in DNA: TGTGCCAGCAGCCAAGATAGACTAGCGCGCAATGAGCAGTTCTTC.

The chain joins TRBV6-2 or TRBV6-3 to TRBJ1-1, with 7 bases aligning to TRBD1. The V segment lost 7 bases and the J segment 1 base; nucleotides outside the gene matches: 15. Germline V CDR1 and CDR2: MNHEY, SVGEGT. The CDR3 is made up of 17 amino acids. CDR3 sequence reads: CASTPQGGRKGNTEAFF. CDR3 coding DNA: TGTGCCAGCACCCCCCAGGGGGGGAGGAAGGGGAACACTGAAGCTTTCTTT.

This chain connects TRBV7-9 to TRBJ1-2; 9 nucleotides agree with TRBD1. V lost 5 bases and J lost 6; bases outside the gene matches: 7. The CDR3 has 14 amino acids. From germline, CDR1 is SEHNR and CDR2 FQNEAQ (reference sequence). In DNA form, the CDR3 reads TGTGCCAGCAGCCTGGGGACAGGGCAGAATGGCTACACCTTC. It translates to CASSLGTGQNGYTF.

The CDR3 DNA reads TGTGCCAGCAGCCGTGGGGGTAGCGGGGGGGCTGGAGATACGCAGTATTTT. Amino acids: CASSRGGSGGAGDTQYF. V is TRBV7-2 and J is TRBJ2-3, with TRBD2 matching over 11 bases. Germline V gene sequence: CDR1 SGHTA, CDR2 FQGNSA. V was pared by 5 bases and J by 5 bases, with 12 bases of the junction left unmatched. The CDR3 has 17 residues.

This CDR3 is CASSPTSAQGETQYF. CDR3 DNA sequence: TGTGCCAGCAGTCCTACTAGCGCCCAGGGGGAGACCCAGTACTTC. The chain links TRBV2 to TRBJ2-5; D perhaps matches TRBD2 (7 bases). CDR1 and CDR2 (germline): SNHLY, FYNNEI. The CDR3 runs 15 residues. With 5 bases removed from V and 5 bases from J, the gap between germline ends came to 18 bases. Supplemented by reference TRBV2 and TRBJ2-5, the full variable domain reads EPEVTQTPSHQVTQMGQEVILRCVPISNHLYFYWYRQILGQKVEFLVSFYNNEISEKSEIFDDQFSVERPDGSNFTLKIRSTKLEDSAMYFCASSPTSAQGETQYFGPGTRLLVL.

This clone came up once. Other DNA sequences within the sample encode an identical CDR3. The chain couples TRBV5-4 to TRBJ1-1; D unresolved. Trimming removed 1 base at V and 1 base at J, with 5 bases between. Germline CDR1 SGHNT, CDR2 YYREEE (reference sequence). The CDR3 is made up of 13 amino acids. The CDR3 loop reads CASSLPGNTEAFF. The CDR3 DNA follows: TGTGCCAGCAGCTTGCCTGGGAACACTGAAGCTTTCTTT.

The chain has TRBV20-1 and TRBJ2-1; D not certain. The V and J ends lost 6 bases and 12 bases respectively, with 12 bases between them. Germline V gene sequence: CDR1 DFQATT, CDR2 SNEGSKA (reference sequence). The CDR3 sequence is 10 residues long. The CDR3 DNA sequence: TGCAGTGCAACCTTTTTTGGGCAGTTCTTC. Protein product: CSATFFGQFF.

This sequence joins TRBV12-1 and TRBJ1-1. TRBV12-1 is a known pseudogene. The CDR3 runs to 13 residues. The CDR3 sequence is CAGGEHRGTEAFF. The CDR3 DNA follows: TGTGCCGGTGGGGAACATCGGGGCACTGAAGCTTTCTTT.

The chain employs TRBV28 and TRBJ1-4; maybe TRBD1 (6 bases). V shed 4 bases and J shed 8 bases, with 23 bases lying between them. CDR1 MDHEN and CDR2 SYDVKM come from the germline V gene. This CDR3 contains 17 residues. DNA of the CDR3: TGTGCCAGCAGTTCGGGCTACCGGGACCGGGGACACGAAAAACTGTTTTTT. Translation gives CASSSGYRDRGHEKLFF.

The CDR3 coding sequence is TGCGCCAGCAGCTTGGAGGCCGTAGGTTCACCCCTCCACTTT. Amino acid sequence: CASSLEAVGSPLHF. The V call is TRBV5-1, the J call TRBJ1-6; D call uncertain. From germline, CDR1 is SGHRS and CDR2 YFSETQ. Deletions cut 0 bases from V and 9 bases from J, with 10 bases between. The CDR3 runs to 14 residues.

V is TRBV18 and J is TRBJ2-1, with 7 bases fitting TRBD1. The CDR3 is made up of 13 amino acids. V shed 5 bases, J shed 7 bases, and the junction held 5 bases outside the gene matches. Germline lookup yields CDR1 KGHSH and CDR2 LQKENI. CDR3: CASSADRANEQFF. CDR3 DNA sequence: TGTGCCAGCTCAGCCGACAGGGCAAATGAGCAGTTCTTC.

The genes are TRBV3-1 (or the pseudogene TRBV3-2) and TRBJ1-5; D ambiguous. Germline loops: CDR1 LGHDT, CDR2 YNNKEL (reference sequence). The germline V and J ends were trimmed by 5 bases and 4 bases, with 12 bases remaining between them. The length of the CDR3 is 14 residues. The CDR3: CASSSGLLNQPQHF. The CDR3 DNA follows: TGTGCCAGCAGCTCGGGCCTTTTAAATCAGCCCCAGCATTTT.

The V and J genes are TRBV27 and TRBJ2-1; 9 positions agree with TRBD1. Trimming took 5 bases from V and 9 from J; bases not matched to a gene: 17. The CDR3 is 17 amino acids. Germline V gene sequence: CDR1 MNHEY, CDR2 SMNVEV (reference sequence). The CDR3 protein is CASSIYYPGDRAGEQFF. CDR3 nucleotides: TGTGCCAGCAGTATCTACTACCCTGGGGACAGGGCTGGTGAGCAGTTCTTC.

This clone was counted between two and nine times. The J gene is TRBJ2-7, the V gene TRBV7-9, with D possibly being TRBD1 or TRBD2 (5 bases each). The CDR3 runs 13 residues. Per the germline V gene, CDR1 is SEHNR and CDR2 is FQNEAQ (reference sequence). Trimming shortened V by 5 bases and J by 4 bases, and 12 bases separated the two germline ends. The CDR3 coding sequence is TGTGCCAGCAGCCTGGGTGGGGGATACGAGCAGTACTTC. This encodes CASSLGGGYEQYF.

The rearrangement joins TRBV5-1 to TRBJ2-5, with D uncertain. V lost 4 bases and J lost 0, with 13 bases in between. The CDR3 sequence is 15 residues long. Germline CDR1 reads SGHRS; CDR2 reads YFSETQ. The CDR3: CASSASHGNQETQYF. Written as DNA, the CDR3 is TGCGCCAGCAGCGCGTCACATGGTAACCAAGAGACCCAGTACTTC. The whole variable domain, remainder taken from reference TRBV5-1 and TRBJ2-5, is KAGVTQTPRYLIKTRGQQVTLSCSPISGHRSVSWYQQTPGQGLQFLFEYFSETQRNKGNFPGRFSGRQFSNSRSEMNVSTLELGDSALYLCASSASHGNQETQYFGPGTRLLVL.

This clone occurred once. The V gene is TRBV9, the J gene TRBJ1-3; possible D gene TRBD1, 6 bases. The germline V and J ends were trimmed by 2 bases and 4 bases, with 13 bases remaining between them. The CDR3 has 15 residues. The germline gives CDR1 SGDLS, CDR2 YYNGEE. CDR3 bases: TGTGCCAGCAGCGTTAAGGGGGACACAGGAAACACCATATATTTT. This codes for CASSVKGDTGNTIYF.